This T cell receptor (beta chain) was found in a study of cytomegalovirus exposure and HLA in healthy donors. Study-level background: Early on, a data release was issued that held approximately 92 million unique TCRs from HLA-typed donors. Study-wide points: A later analysis appeared to link common viral pathogens to several of the most significant clusters. Across donors, sequencing depth was assumed by presence/absence analyses to be roughly uniform. Within an earlier analysis, most TCR beta V segments proved productive either about 90% or about 30% of the time.

V was clipped by 6 bases and J by 5 bases; unmatched bases: 6. This CDR3 has 13 residues. The germline CDR1 and CDR2 sequences are MGHDK and SYGVNS. The PCR was carried out with 60 Vbeta primers and 13 Jbeta primers. TCRdb keeps only in-frame clones here, not all; method: immunoSEQ multiplex PCR. In the table there are under 250,000 clones, almost 80% of which are singletons. In the case of this clone: What it recognizes is unknown.

This receptor was taken from a male donor in good health and CMV-seronegative. The gene calls are TRBV25-1 and TRBJ2-5; TRBD2 aligns across 7 bases. The sample comprised PBMCs. The CDR3 here is CASRENGRETQYF. The CDR3 DNA reads TGTGCCAGCAGAGAGAACGGGAGGGAGACCCAGTACTTC.